Below are 19 T cell receptor beta chains sequenced from a single sample in a study of blood T cells in healthy people across ages (dated by TCRdb to between 2014 and 2017). Receptor libraries were prepared by 5' RACE. A second roughly 6 to 12 cycle PCR used a sample-barcoded 5' primer and a J-beta primer mix. In TCRdb, the public reads were trimmed at Q25 with fastp and aligned with MiXCR, with productive beta chains retained. Every distinct CDR3 protein forms one entry, paired with its most common genes and DNA. The sample table shows over 1,500,000 distinct CDR3 sequences, and about 39% are seen once. The ten largest make up approximately 22% of the sample. Sequencing used blood. Receptors originate from a human donor in good health.

This clonotype was seen ten or more times. The chain uses TRBV20-1 and TRBJ2-3; a possible D gene is TRBD2 (7 bases). Trimming cost V 4 bases and J 4 bases, with 12 bases left between them. The CDR3 runs to 13 residues. From germline, CDR1 is DFQATT and CDR2 SNEGSKA (reference sequence). CDR3 DNA sequence: TGCAGTGCTATTGGGGGGGCCCCAGATACGCAGTATTTT. Amino acid sequence: CSAIGGAPDTQYF.

The V gene is TRBV20-1, the J gene TRBJ2-7; D is unclear. V lost 3 bases and J 6 bases, leaving 24 bases between the germline ends. Germline V CDR1 and CDR2: DFQATT, SNEGSKA (reference sequence). CDR3 length: 16 amino acids. The chain's CDR3 is CSARAAESPFDLEQYF. CDR3 nucleotides: TGCAGTGCTAGGGCCGCAGAGTCTCCGTTTGATCTCGAGCAGTACTTC.

The rearrangement links TRBV6-1 to TRBJ1-2; 8 bases fit TRBD1. The CDR3 contains 14 residues. Trimming cost V 5 bases and J 8 bases; bases outside gene matches: 10. The germline CDR1 and CDR2 sequences are MNHNS and SASEGT. In DNA, the CDR3 is TGTGCCAGCAGTCCCATCCGGACAGGGCACGGCTACACCTTC. This codes for CASSPIRTGHGYTF.

This clonotype was recorded a few times. V is TRBV7-9 and J is TRBJ1-2, with D hard to call. The germline V gene encodes CDR1 SEHNR and CDR2 FQNEAQ (reference sequence). The CDR3 covers 13 residues. V shed 2 bases and J shed 4 bases, with 8 bases lying between them. The CDR3 sequence: CASSLNGGYGYTF. In DNA, the CDR3 is TGTGCCAGCAGCTTAAACGGAGGCTATGGCTACACCTTC.

V and J are TRBV7-2 and TRBJ2-7; TRBD1 is a possible D gene (5 bases). CDR1 and CDR2 (germline): SGHTA, FQGNSA. Trimming took 5 bases from V and 7 from J, leaving 12 bases between them. The CDR3 length is 12 residues. CDR3 sequence: CASSRPGKEQYF. CDR3 coding DNA: TGTGCCAGCAGCAGGCCAGGGAAAGAGCAGTACTTC. Full variable domain (outside the CDR3, taken from reference TRBV7-2 and TRBJ2-7): GAGVSQSPSNKVTEKGKDVELRCDPISGHTALYWYRQSLGQGLEFLIYFQGNSAPDKSGLPSDRFSAERTGGSVSTLTIQRTQQEDSAVYLCASSRPGKEQYFGPGTRLTVT.

The chain couples TRBV2 to TRBJ2-7; TRBD1 is a possible D gene (5 bases). The germline CDR1 and CDR2 sequences are SNHLY and FYNNEI. V shed 7 bases and J shed 2 bases, with 15 bases lying between them. The CDR3 totals 14 residues. The CDR3 DNA is TGTGCCAGCATGGAGTTCGAGACAGCCTACGAGCAGTACTTC. Protein sequence: CASMEFETAYEQYF.

This clonotype was seen many times. CDR3 in amino acids: CASSYGGGGANVLTF. In DNA form, the CDR3 reads TGTGCCAGCAGCTATGGGGGTGGCGGGGCCAACGTCCTGACTTTC. This chain joins TRBV11-2 and TRBJ2-6; D possibly matches TRBD1 or TRBD2 (5 bases each). Trimming removed 4 bases from V and 4 bases from J, with 11 bases in between. Germline lookup yields CDR1 SGHAT and CDR2 FQNNGV. This CDR3 has 15 amino acids.

The V gene is TRBV7-6, the J gene TRBJ1-6; 9 bases map to TRBD1. The CDR3 extends over 15 amino acids. With V trimmed by 7 bases and J by 7 bases, 8 bases remained unmatched. Germline V gene sequence: CDR1 SGHVS, CDR2 FNYEAQ. Here the CDR3 reads CASMENTGGNSPLHF. The DNA of the CDR3 is TGTGCCAGCATGGAAAACACAGGGGGCAATTCACCCCTCCACTTT.

This clonotype was recorded a few times. The chain has TRBV16 and TRBJ2-7; D gene unclear. Trimming cost V 2 bases and J 0 bases, with 11 bases left between them. Germline V gene data show CDR1 as KGHSY and CDR2 as FQNENV. This CDR3 is 15 amino acids long. The CDR3 here is CASSQQAGSSYEQYF. The CDR3 nucleotides are TGTGCCAGCAGCCAACAAGCAGGTTCCTCCTACGAGCAGTACTTC.

This chain joins TRBV25-1 and TRBJ2-7; 10 bases agree with TRBD2. This CDR3 spans 18 amino acids. The ends lost 3 bases at V and 4 bases at J; junction bases unmatched: 15. Germline V CDR1 and CDR2: MGHDK, SYGVNS. CDR3 DNA: TGTGCCAGCAGTGAGTTTTTCAGCCCAGCGGGGGGGCAGTACGAGCAGTACTTC. Protein product: CASSEFFSPAGGQYEQYF.

The chain combines TRBV7-9 with TRBJ2-5, with a weak D call TRBD2 (6 bases). The CDR3 runs to 14 residues. Trimming left V 3 bases short and J 4 bases short, with 12 bases between. Germline CDR1 SEHNR, CDR2 FQNEAQ (reference sequence). The CDR3 loop is CASSFTSMAETQYF. CDR3 nucleotides: TGTGCCAGCAGCTTTACTAGCATGGCAGAGACCCAGTACTTC.

The rearrangement uses TRBV24-1 and TRBJ2-3; TRBD1 might be the D (6 bases). V gave up 7 bases and J gave up 3 bases, with 10 bases separating them. The CDR3 consists of 13 residues. Germline CDR1 KGHDR, CDR2 SFDVKD. CDR3 region: CATRKGGTDTQYF. The CDR3 DNA sequence: TGTGCCACCAGAAAAGGGGGAACAGATACGCAGTATTTT.

J is TRBJ2-3 and V is TRBV4-3; D may be TRBD2 (7 bases). The germline gives CDR1 LGHNA, CDR2 YSLEER. The CDR3 consists of 16 residues. Trimming took off 0 bases at V and 6 bases at J, with 16 bases between the two ends. This CDR3 is CASSQDLRGGRDTQYF. CDR3 DNA: TGCGCCAGCAGCCAAGACCTAAGGGGGGGTCGGGATACGCAGTATTTT.

Of note for this clonotype: At one of its ends the junction is not consistent with the germline gene, which may arise from a read error. The chain employs TRBV5-6 and TRBJ1-2; D remains ambiguous. The CDR3 length is 12 residues. Germline loops: CDR1 SGHDT, CDR2 YYEEEE. The CDR3 DNA follows: TGTGTCAGCAGCTATGGACCCATTGGCTACACCTTC. Translated, it gives CVSSYGPIGYTF.

V gene TRBV7-2 combines with J gene TRBJ2-3; TRBD2 matches 8 bases. Germline CDR1 and CDR2: SGHTA and FQGNSA. V was pared by 4 bases and J by 10 bases, with 4 bases of the junction left unmatched. The CDR3 length is 12 residues. CDR3 DNA sequence: TGTACCAGCAGCTCCCTAGCGGGTCCGCAGTATTTT. This encodes CTSSSLAGPQYF.

The rearrangement uses TRBV14 and TRBJ2-3; D not certain. Trimming pared 0 bases from V and 3 bases from J, leaving 7 bases between. The CDR3 has 14 amino acids. Per the germline V gene, CDR1 is SGHDN and CDR2 is FVKESK. The CDR3 region has the DNA TGTGCCAGCAGCCAAGATTGGGTAACAGATACGCAGTATTTT. Encoded protein: CASSQDWVTDTQYF.

The chain employs TRBV29-1 and TRBJ2-1; D gene uncertain. Germline-derived CDR1 and CDR2 are SQVTM and ANQGSEA. Trimming cost V 4 bases and J 0 bases, with 7 bases left between them. The length of the CDR3 is 13 residues. The CDR3 sequence is CSVVYSSYNEQFF. The CDR3 DNA follows: TGCAGCGTTGTATATAGCTCCTACAATGAGCAGTTCTTC.

This clonotype was observed a few times. J is TRBJ2-7 and V is TRBV7-2; a possible D gene is TRBD1 (6 bases). Trimming cost V 1 base and J 5 bases, with 12 bases left between them. There are 14 residues in the CDR3. Germline V lookup: CDR1 SGHTA, CDR2 FQGNSA. The CDR3 sequence: CASSLGHRDHEQYF. DNA of the CDR3: TGTGCCAGCAGCTTAGGGCACAGGGACCACGAGCAGTACTTC.

J is TRBJ1-2 and V is TRBV25-1, with TRBD1 as a possible D gene (5 bases). V lost 5 bases to trimming and J lost 4 bases, with 20 bases between them. The CDR3 has 16 amino acids. Germline V CDR1 and CDR2: MGHDK, SYGVNS. CDR3 nucleotide sequence: TGTGCCAGCAGTCCAACCACGGGGTCCGGGGGCTATGGCTACACCTTC. It translates to CASSPTTGSGGYGYTF.